The T cell receptor (beta chain) under discussion was sequenced for a study of shared T cell receptors in the human thymus. The CDR3 is 18 residues long. Trimming left V 5 bases short and J 2 bases short, with 25 bases between. Germline lookup yields CDR1 SEHNR and CDR2 FQNEAQ (reference sequence). Only in-frame clones appear in the TCRdb table, and some are missing; sequencing was by immunoSEQ multiplex PCR. The table records approximately 580,000 clones, approximately 80% of them present only once. These sequences were also reported in another study, on human thymus T cells. That study reports: Thymic material originated from resections removed in the course of corrective heart surgery. Thymic and blood repertoires appeared to show biased V and J gene usage. Related research examined unrelated individuals and reported that their thymic repertoires overlapped highly.

Specimen: thymocytes. This TCR derives from a boy in the first two years of life with a congenital heart defect. V gene TRBV7-9 combines with J gene TRBJ2-7, with D maybe TRBD1 (6 bases). CDR3 loop: CASSDTKSGTKITYEQYF. The CDR3 coding sequence is TGTGCCAGCAGCGATACCAAGTCCGGGACAAAAATAACCTACGAGCAGTACTTC.